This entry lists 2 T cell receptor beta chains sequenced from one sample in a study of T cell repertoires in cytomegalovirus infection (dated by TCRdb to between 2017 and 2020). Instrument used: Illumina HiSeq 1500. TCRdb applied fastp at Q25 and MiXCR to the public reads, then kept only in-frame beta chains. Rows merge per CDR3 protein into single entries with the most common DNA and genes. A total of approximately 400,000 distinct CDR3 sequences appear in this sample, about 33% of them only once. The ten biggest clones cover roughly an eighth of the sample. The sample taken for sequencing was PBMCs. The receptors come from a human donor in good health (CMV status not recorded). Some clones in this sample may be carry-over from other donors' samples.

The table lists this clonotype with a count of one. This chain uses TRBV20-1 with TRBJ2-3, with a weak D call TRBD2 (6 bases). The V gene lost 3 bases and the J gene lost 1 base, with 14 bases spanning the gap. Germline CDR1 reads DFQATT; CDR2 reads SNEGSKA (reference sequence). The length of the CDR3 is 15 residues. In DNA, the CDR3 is TGCAGTGCTAGTTTTTGGCGGGGTGGCACAGATACGCAGTATTTT. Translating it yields CSASFWRGGTDTQYF.

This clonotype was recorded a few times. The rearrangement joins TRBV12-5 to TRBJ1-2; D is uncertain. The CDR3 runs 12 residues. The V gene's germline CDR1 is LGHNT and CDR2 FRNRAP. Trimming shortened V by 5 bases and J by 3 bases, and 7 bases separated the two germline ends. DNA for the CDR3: TGTGCTAGTGGTACCGAGGACTATGGCTACACCTTC. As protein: CASGTEDYGYTF.